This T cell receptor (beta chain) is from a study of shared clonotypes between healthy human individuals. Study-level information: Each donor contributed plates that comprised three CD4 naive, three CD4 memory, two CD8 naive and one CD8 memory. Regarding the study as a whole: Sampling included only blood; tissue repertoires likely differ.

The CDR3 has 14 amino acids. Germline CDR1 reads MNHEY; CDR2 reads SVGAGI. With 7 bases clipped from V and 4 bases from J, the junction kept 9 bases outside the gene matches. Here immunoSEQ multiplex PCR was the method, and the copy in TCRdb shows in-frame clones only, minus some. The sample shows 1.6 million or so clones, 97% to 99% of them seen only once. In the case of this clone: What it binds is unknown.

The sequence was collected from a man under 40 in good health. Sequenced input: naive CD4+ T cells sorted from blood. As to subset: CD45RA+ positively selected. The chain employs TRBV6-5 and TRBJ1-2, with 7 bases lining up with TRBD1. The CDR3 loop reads CASNVQGQSYGYTF. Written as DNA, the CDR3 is TGTGCCAGCAACGTACAGGGACAGTCCTATGGCTACACCTTC.